These 25 T cell receptor beta chains came from one sample sequenced in a study of blood T cell repertoires in COVID-19. The method was immunoSEQ multiplex PCR; TCRdb's version includes in-frame clones alone and lacks a portion of them. The repertoire has about 42,000 clones, over 60% of them found once; the top ten carry 25% to 35%. Sequencing was done on a sample of peripheral blood. The origin of the receptors is a woman aged 70 to 79 with acute or convalescent COVID-19.

This clone was seen once. The J gene is TRBJ2-2, the V gene TRBV6-5; 8 bases map to TRBD2. Trimming took 6 bases from V and 1 from J; bases not matched to a gene: 1. CDR1 and CDR2 from the germline V gene are MNHEY and SVGAGI. The CDR3 has 14 residues. DNA of the CDR3: TGTGCCAGCAGACTAGCGGAGAACACCGGGGAGCTGTTTTTT. This encodes CASRLAENTGELFF.

V gene TRBV13 combines with J gene TRBJ1-1; the D is unclear. The CDR3 has 12 residues. CDR1 and CDR2 from the germline V gene are PRHDT and FYEKMQ (reference sequence). Trimming left V 5 bases short and J 0 bases short, with 4 bases between. The CDR3, as DNA: TGTGCCAGCAGCCTACTGAACACTGAAGCTTTCTTT. Protein product: CASSLLNTEAFF.

This clone was recorded a few times. For the CDR3, the DNA is TGTGCCAGCAACTTTGGCGCAGGGGCGATGTGGGGAAACACCATATATTTT. Encoded protein: CASNFGAGAMWGNTIYF. J is TRBJ1-3 and V is TRBV7-9, with D possibly matching TRBD1 (6 bases). Looked up from germline, CDR1 is SEHNR and CDR2 is FQNEAQ (reference sequence). This CDR3 is 17 amino acids long. V lost 7 bases to trimming and J lost 4 bases, with 23 bases between them. Together with reference TRBV7-9 and TRBJ1-3, the CDR3 gives the full variable domain: DTGVSQNPRHKITKRGQNVTFRCDPISEHNRLYWYRQTLGQGPEFLTYFQNEAQLEKSRLLSDRFSAERPKGSFSTLEIQRTEQGDSAMYLCASNFGAGAMWGNTIYFGEGSWLTVV.

The gene calls are TRBV7-3 and TRBJ2-3, with 9 bases identical to TRBD2. The trim removed 3 bases at V and 7 bases at J, leaving 8 bases unmatched. The CDR3 is made up of 15 amino acids. Germline CDR1 and CDR2: SGHTA and FQGTGA. This CDR3 is CASSLWRGGENTQYF. The CDR3 coding sequence is TGTGCCAGCAGCTTGTGGCGGGGGGGCGAAAATACGCAGTATTTT.

This sequence joins TRBV7-9 and TRBJ1-1; TRBD1 agrees at 8 bases. This CDR3 has 14 amino acids. The junction had 6 bases not matched to a gene; V was cut back by 3 bases and J by 6 bases. Germline V gene lookup returns CDR1 SEHNR and CDR2 FQNEAQ (reference sequence). CDR3 sequence reads: CASSFLTGAAEAFF. CDR3 DNA: TGTGCCAGCAGCTTCCTGACAGGGGCGGCTGAAGCTTTCTTT.

This clone is a singleton in its sample. This chain uses TRBV7-3 with TRBJ2-2; possible D gene TRBD1, 6 bases. V dropped 3 bases and J dropped 6 bases, with 14 bases sitting between them. This CDR3 region has 15 residues. The germline gives CDR1 SGHTA, CDR2 FQGTGA. CDR3 amino acids: CASSFVPGAAGELFF. DNA for the CDR3: TGTGCCAGCAGCTTCGTCCCAGGGGCGGCCGGGGAGCTGTTTTTT.

The chain is built from TRBV9 and TRBJ2-3; no definite D call. The V end was cut by 0 bases, the J end by 2 bases, with 13 bases between. CDR3 length: 16 residues. CDR1 SGDLS and CDR2 YYNGEE come from the germline V gene. The CDR3 here is CASSVAILSSTDTQYF. Written as DNA, the CDR3 is TGTGCCAGCAGCGTAGCTATTTTGTCATCCACAGATACGCAGTATTTT.

In this sample, this clone turned up a few times. The chain couples TRBV18 to TRBJ2-3, with 12 bases fitting TRBD2. The CDR3 has 20 residues. V trimming: 0 bases; J trimming: 3 bases; junction bases outside the gene matches: 13. Germline V lookup: CDR1 KGHSH, CDR2 LQKENI. The CDR3: CASSPPTPSGRALRTDTQYF. The CDR3 nucleotides read TGTGCCAGCTCACCACCGACTCCTAGCGGGAGGGCCCTTCGGACAGATACGCAGTATTTT.

The chain employs TRBV7-8 and TRBJ2-1; D may be TRBD1 (6 bases). This CDR3 comprises 16 residues. Germline loops: CDR1 SGHVS, CDR2 FQNEAQ. V dropped 6 bases and J dropped 2 bases, with 17 bases sitting between them. CDR3 sequence: CASRPRQVAPYNEQFF. The DNA of the CDR3 is TGTGCCAGCAGACCTCGACAGGTCGCCCCCTACAATGAGCAGTTCTTC.

V is TRBV10-3 and J is TRBJ1-2; TRBD1 matches at 9 bases. The germline V gene has CDR1 ENHRY and CDR2 SYGVKD. This CDR3 is built from 12 residues. Losses at the gene ends were 6 bases for V and 7 bases for J; bases not matched to a gene: 3. CDR3 protein: CAISGDRAGYTF. The CDR3, as DNA: TGTGCCATCAGCGGGGACAGGGCTGGCTACACCTTC.

The chain employs TRBV6-5 and TRBJ2-4; 10 bases map to TRBD1. V was pared by 10 bases and J by 7 bases, with 7 bases of the junction left unmatched. The CDR3 length is 13 residues. In germline, CDR1 is MNHEY, CDR2 SVGAGI. CDR3 DNA: TGTGCCACCCTATGGACAGGGGGGAACATTCAGTACTTC. Protein product: CATLWTGGNIQYF.

This clone appeared a few times. The chain uses TRBV6-2 or TRBV6-3 and TRBJ1-1; 10 nucleotides match TRBD1. Germline CDR1 MNHEY, CDR2 SVGEGT. With 4 bases clipped from V and 5 bases from J, the junction kept 1 base outside the gene matches. The length of the CDR3 is 13 residues. The CDR3 region is CASSWGQGTEAFF. CDR3 DNA sequence: TGTGCCAGCAGTTGGGGACAGGGGACTGAAGCTTTCTTT.

The chain links TRBV28 to TRBJ2-2; D unclear. The CDR3 sequence is 14 residues long. Per the germline V gene, CDR1 is MDHEN and CDR2 is SYDVKM. Trimming took off 2 bases at V and 6 bases at J, with 10 bases between the two ends. In nucleotides, the CDR3 is TGTGCCAGCAGTTTAGGCAGGCGAGCCGGGGAGCTGTTTTTT. This encodes CASSLGRRAGELFF.

This chain links TRBV9 with TRBJ1-2, with 7 bases fitting TRBD1. The germline CDR1 and CDR2 sequences are SGDLS and YYNGEE. This CDR3 has 13 residues. V trimming: 4 bases; J trimming: 2 bases; junction bases outside the gene matches: 2. CDR3 coding DNA: TGTGCCAGCAGCCGGGGACAGAACTATGGCTACACCTTC. Amino acid sequence: CASSRGQNYGYTF.

The genes are TRBV7-2 and TRBJ1-6, with a weak D call TRBD1 (5 bases). Trimming left V 1 base short and J 1 base short, with 17 bases between. CDR3 size: 19 residues. Per germline, CDR1 SGHTA and CDR2 FQGNSA. The CDR3 sequence: CASSLGVPGRRSYNSPLHF. For the CDR3, the DNA is TGTGCCAGCAGCTTAGGAGTTCCAGGGAGGAGGTCCTATAATTCACCCCTCCACTTT.

This chain joins TRBV9 and TRBJ2-2; possible D gene TRBD1, 5 bases. V lost 1 base and J lost 0, with 10 bases in between. Germline V gene data show CDR1 as SGDLS and CDR2 as YYNGEE. The CDR3 length is 16 residues. CDR3 in DNA: TGTGCCAGCAGCGTAAGTGGGGCGCCGAACACCGGGGAGCTGTTTTTT. This encodes CASSVSGAPNTGELFF. Together with reference TRBV9 and TRBJ2-2, the CDR3 gives the full variable domain: DSGVTQTPKHLITATGQRVTLRCSPRSGDLSVYWYQQSLDQGLQFLIQYYNGEERAKGNILERFSAQQFPDLHSELNLSSLELGDSALYFCASSVSGAPNTGELFFGEGSRLTVL.

This rearrangement joins TRBV19 to TRBJ2-1; 10 bases match TRBD1. Germline trimming cut 5 bases from V and 4 bases from J; bases unmatched to any gene: 17. Germline lookup yields CDR1 LNHDA and CDR2 SQIVND (reference sequence). The CDR3 is made up of 19 amino acids. DNA for the CDR3: TGTGCCAGTAGTTCGAATAAAGGATCTCTGGGACAGGGGTACAATGAGCAGTTCTTC. This translates into CASSSNKGSLGQGYNEQFF.

The chain couples TRBV2 to TRBJ1-5; D gene uncertain. Germline values: CDR1 SNHLY, CDR2 FYNNEI. Trimming shortened V by 3 bases and J by 0 bases, and 3 bases separated the two germline ends. This CDR3 contains 13 residues. The CDR3 DNA follows: TGTGCCAGCAGTGAGTATAGCAATCAGCCCCAGCATTTT. It is translated as CASSEYSNQPQHF.

This clone showed up just once. The chain's CDR3 is CAWSDDGLRSYEQYF. Written as DNA, the CDR3 is TGTGCCTGGAGCGACGACGGTCTGCGGTCCTACGAGCAGTACTTC. The rearrangement uses TRBV30 and TRBJ2-7; no clear D. The CDR3 has 15 residues. Germline V CDR1 and CDR2: GTSNPN, SVGIG (reference sequence). With 3 bases removed from V and 1 base from J, the gap between germline ends came to 16 bases.

The chain couples TRBV10-3 to TRBJ2-3; TRBD1 matches 7 bases. The germline gives CDR1 ENHRY, CDR2 SYGVKD. The V gene end was trimmed by 5 bases and the J gene end by 5 bases; junction bases not matched to a gene: 4. The CDR3 is 13 amino acids. The CDR3 loop is CAISKGAEDTQYF. The CDR3 DNA reads as TGTGCCATCAGTAAGGGGGCTGAAGATACGCAGTATTTT.

The chain uses TRBV9 and TRBJ2-3, with D possibly being TRBD2 (6 bases). The V and J ends lost 0 bases and 0 bases respectively, with 8 bases between them. This CDR3 is 15 amino acids long. Germline-derived CDR1 and CDR2 are SGDLS and YYNGEE. The CDR3 bases are TGTGCCAGCAGCGTAGATAGCGGTAGCACAGATACGCAGTATTTT. Encoded protein: CASSVDSGSTDTQYF.

The rearrangement joins TRBV5-1 to TRBJ2-7, with TRBD1 matching over 11 bases. The CDR3 sequence is 16 residues long. V lost 3 bases and J lost 5; bases outside the gene matches: 10. Germline V gives CDR1 SGHRS, CDR2 YFSETQ. The CDR3 nucleotides read TGCGCCAGCAGCTCCCCATGGACAGGGGGCTTCAACGAGCAGTACTTC. It translates to CASSSPWTGGFNEQYF.

This chain joins TRBV6-1 and TRBJ2-7, with TRBD2 matching 8 bases. Germline V gives CDR1 MNHNS, CDR2 SASEGT. Trimming removed 2 bases from V and 2 bases from J; junction bases left unmatched: 14. The CDR3 runs 18 residues. The chain's CDR3 is CASSEYPGRVASPYEQYF. The CDR3 nucleotides are TGTGCCAGCAGTGAATACCCCGGGAGGGTAGCGTCCCCCTACGAGCAGTACTTC.

This clone was counted once. V is TRBV7-2 and J is TRBJ2-3; 9 bases match TRBD2. The germline CDR1 and CDR2 sequences are SGHTA and FQGNSA. This CDR3 is 17 amino acids long. The V gene end was trimmed by 1 base and the J gene end by 3 bases; junction bases not matched to a gene: 8. The CDR3 loop reads CASSLVGGSGGTDTQYF. The CDR3 nucleotides are TGTGCCAGCAGCTTAGTAGGTGGGAGCGGGGGGACAGATACGCAGTATTTT.

The chain recombines TRBV18 with TRBJ1-1; 7 bases agree with TRBD1. CDR3 length: 16 amino acids. J lost 0 bases, V lost 3 bases, and 7 bases had no gene match. Per the germline V gene, CDR1 is KGHSH and CDR2 is LQKENI. The CDR3 here is CASSPRQGWMNTEAFF. CDR3 DNA sequence: TGTGCCAGCTCACCTCGACAGGGTTGGATGAACACTGAAGCTTTCTTT.